A selection of T cell receptor beta chains follows, all from one sample in a study of Tregs in tolerant kidney transplant recipients. Libraries were prepared by immunoSEQ multiplex PCR; TCRdb keeps only in-frame clonotypes and omits some of them. This table has about 15,000 clones, around 90% appearing once. The specimen was CD8+ T cells from blood. The receptors derive from a human donor in good health. Each CDR3 is given with its conserved first and last residue. The D gene is left open where the match is weak. A row's size may be missing; if present it is once, few, many or a size class.

.	.	TRBV15	15	TRBJ1-1	TGTGCCACCAGCAGAGATCGGGGAACAAGCGGTGAAGCTTTCTTT	CATSRDRGTSGEAFF
.	.	TRBV19	15	TRBJ2-5	TGTGCCAGTAGTGACCTCGGGGGGCCCGGGGAGACCCAGTACTTC	CASSDLGGPGETQYF
TRBD1	.	TRBV5-4	15	TRBJ1-1	TGTGCCAGCAGCTTCTCAGGGGGTATGAACACTGAAGCTTTCTTT	CASSFSGGMNTEAFF
.	.	TRBV5-6	15	TRBJ2-2	TGTGCCAGCAGCTTAGCAGGGACGAACACCGGGGAGCTGTTTTTT	CASSLAGTNTGELFF
.	.	TRBV6-5	13	TRBJ2-7	TGTGCCAGCAGTCTCAGGGCTATAGACGAGCAGTACTTC	CASSLRAIDEQYF
.	.	TRBV7-2	15	TRBJ1-5	TGTGCCAGCAGCCCAGGGGAGGGATTTAATCAGCCCCAGCATTTT	CASSPGEGFNQPQHF
TRBD2	.	TRBV7-6	15	TRBJ2-7	TGTGCCAGCAGCGCTCTAGCGGGGTCAACCTACGAGCAGTACTTC	CASSALAGSTYEQYF
.	.	TRBV15	14	TRBJ1-2	TGTGCCACCAGCAGAGAGAGGGGTTCTTATGGCTACACCTTC	CATSRERGSYGYTF
TRBD2	.	TRBV9	14	TRBJ2-5	TGTGCCAGCAGCGACTATAGCGGGGGAGAGACCCAGTACTTC	CASSDYSGGETQYF
.	.	TRBV2	17	TRBJ2-6	TGTGCCAGCAGTTATCGACTAGAAATCTCTGGGGCCAACGTCCTGACTTTC	CASSYRLEISGANVLTF
TRBD2	.	TRBV30	17	TRBJ2-3	TGTGCCTGGGCGGGACTAGCGGGAGGAAGAAGCACAGATACGCAGTATTTT	CAWAGLAGGRSTDTQYF
.	.	TRBV7-2	16	TRBJ2-7	TGTGCCAGCAGCCTTTCTCAGGGCGGGCGGGTCTACGAGCAGTACTTC	CASSLSQGGRVYEQYF
TRBD1	.	TRBV15	15	TRBJ2-7	TGTGCCACCAGCAGAGATAAGGGACAGGCCCTCCCGCAGTACTTC	CATSRDKGQALPQYF
.	.	TRBV27	15	TRBJ1-1	TGTGCCAGCAGGCCTTTAGGTAGCCTACTAACTGAAGCTTTCTTT	CASRPLGSLLTEAFF
TRBD2	.	TRBV7-8	17	TRBJ2-3	TGTGCCAGCAGCTTAGCGAGGGGACTAGCGGGATCTGATACGCAGTATTTT	CASSLARGLAGSDTQYF
.	.	TRBV7-2	15	TRBJ2-5	TGTGCCAGCAGCTTAGAGTGGATGGTCCCAGAGACCCAGTACTTC	CASSLEWMVPETQYF
.	.	TRBV29-1	15	TRBJ2-4	TGCAGCGTTGTGGGGGTCGAGGGTAGCAAAAACATTCAGTACTTC	CSVVGVEGSKNIQYF
.	few	TRBV7-9	14	TRBJ2-5	TGTGCCAGCAGCCTGTCTGCCACCCAAGAGACCCAGTACTTC	CASSLSATQETQYF
.	once	TRBV27	13	TRBJ1-2	TGTGCCAGCAGCCTTGGACAAAACTATGGCTACACCTTC	CASSLGQNYGYTF
TRBD1	.	TRBV30	14	TRBJ2-7	TGTGCCTGGAGCTCCGGGACAGGGGCGTACGAGCAGTACTTC	CAWSSGTGAYEQYF
.	.	TRBV28	14	TRBJ1-2	TGTGCCAGCAGCCCTTGGGGCAGTAACTATGGCTACACCTTC	CASSPWGSNYGYTF
.	.	TRBV30	13	TRBJ2-3	TGTGCCTCCGACACAGGGAGGACAGATACGCAGTATTTT	CASDTGRTDTQYF
TRBD1	few	TRBV2	15	TRBJ2-1	TGTGCCAGCAATGGACAGGGGAAGGGTGTCAATGAGCAGTTCTTC	CASNGQGKGVNEQFF
.	.	TRBV5-5	15	TRBJ2-3	TGTGCCAGCAGCTTGTTCACAGTAACCACAGATACGCAGTATTTT	CASSLFTVTTDTQYF
TRBD1	.	TRBV7-2	16	TRBJ1-1	TGTGCCAGCAGCTTAGTGGCAGGGGGGTACAACACTGAAGCTTTCTTT	CASSLVAGGYNTEAFF
.	.	TRBV27	13	TRBJ1-1	TGTGCCAGCAGTTTCTCAAGGGTCACTGAAGCTTTCTTT	CASSFSRVTEAFF
.	.	TRBV4-3	15	TRBJ2-3	TGCGCCAGCAGCCAAGATCTGCCAGCACCAGATACGCAGTATTTT	CASSQDLPAPDTQYF
.	.	TRBV15	13	TRBJ2-2	TGTGCCACAGACGGGCTTTACACCGGGGAGCTGTTTTTT	CATDGLYTGELFF
.	.	TRBV11-1	12	TRBJ2-5	TGTGCCAGCAGCTTAAGCCTGGAGGCCCAGTACTTC	CASSLSLEAQYF